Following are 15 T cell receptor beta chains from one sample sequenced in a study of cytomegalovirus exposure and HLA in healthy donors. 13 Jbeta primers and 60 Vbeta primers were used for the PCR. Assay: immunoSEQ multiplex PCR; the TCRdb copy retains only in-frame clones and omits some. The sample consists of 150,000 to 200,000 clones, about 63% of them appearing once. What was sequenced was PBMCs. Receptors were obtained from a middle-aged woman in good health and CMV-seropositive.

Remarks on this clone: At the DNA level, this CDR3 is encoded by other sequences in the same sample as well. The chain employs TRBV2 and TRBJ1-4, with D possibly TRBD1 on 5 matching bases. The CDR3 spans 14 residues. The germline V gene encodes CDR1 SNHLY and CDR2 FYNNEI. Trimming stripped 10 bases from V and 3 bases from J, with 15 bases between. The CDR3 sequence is CATGSLVPNEKLFF. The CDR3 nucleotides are TGTGCCACAGGGTCCTTAGTACCTAATGAAAAACTGTTTTTT. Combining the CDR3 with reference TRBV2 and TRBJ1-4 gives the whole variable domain EPEVTQTPSHQVTQMGQEVILRCVPISNHLYFYWYRQILGQKVEFLVSFYNNEISEKSEIFDDQFSVERPDGSNFTLKIRSTKLEDSAMYFCATGSLVPNEKLFFGSGTQLSVL.

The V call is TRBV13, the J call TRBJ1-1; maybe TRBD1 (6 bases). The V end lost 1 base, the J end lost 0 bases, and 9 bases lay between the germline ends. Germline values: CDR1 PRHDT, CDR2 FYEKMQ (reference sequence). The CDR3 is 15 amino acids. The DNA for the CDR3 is TGTGCCAGCAGCTTAGTTACAGGGATGAACACTGAAGCTTTCTTT. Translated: CASSLVTGMNTEAFF. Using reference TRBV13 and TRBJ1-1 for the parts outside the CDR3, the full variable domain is AAGVIQSPRHLIKEKRETATLKCYPIPRHDTVYWYQQGPGQDPQFLISFYEKMQSDKGSIPDRFSAQQFSDYHSELNMSSLELGDSALYFCASSLVTGMNTEAFFGQGTRLTVV.

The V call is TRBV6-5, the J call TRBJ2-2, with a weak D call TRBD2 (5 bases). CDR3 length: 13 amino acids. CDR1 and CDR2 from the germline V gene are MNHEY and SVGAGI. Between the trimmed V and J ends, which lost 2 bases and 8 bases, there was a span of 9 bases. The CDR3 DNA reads TGTGCCAGCAGTTACCTACAGCGGGGGGAGCTGTTTTTT. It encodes CASSYLQRGELFF.

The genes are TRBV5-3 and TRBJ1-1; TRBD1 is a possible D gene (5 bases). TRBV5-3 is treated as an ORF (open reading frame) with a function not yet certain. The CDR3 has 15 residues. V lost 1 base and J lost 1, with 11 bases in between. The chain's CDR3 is CARSLSQGRNTEAFF. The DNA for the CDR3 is TGTGCCAGAAGCTTGAGTCAGGGCCGGAACACTGAAGCTTTCTTT.

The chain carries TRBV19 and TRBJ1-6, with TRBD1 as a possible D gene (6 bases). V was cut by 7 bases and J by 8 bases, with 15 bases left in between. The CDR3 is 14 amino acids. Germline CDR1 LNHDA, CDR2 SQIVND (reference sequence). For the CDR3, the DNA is TGTGCCAGTACCACTAGGGGGGGAGATTCACCCCTCCACTTT. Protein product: CASTTRGGDSPLHF.

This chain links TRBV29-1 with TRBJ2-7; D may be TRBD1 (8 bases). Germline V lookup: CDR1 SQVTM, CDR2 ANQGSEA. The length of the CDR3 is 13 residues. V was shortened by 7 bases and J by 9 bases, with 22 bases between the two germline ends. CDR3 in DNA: TGCAGCGCCCAAGCGGACAGGGAGGGCGTGCAGTACTTC. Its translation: CSAQADREGVQYF.

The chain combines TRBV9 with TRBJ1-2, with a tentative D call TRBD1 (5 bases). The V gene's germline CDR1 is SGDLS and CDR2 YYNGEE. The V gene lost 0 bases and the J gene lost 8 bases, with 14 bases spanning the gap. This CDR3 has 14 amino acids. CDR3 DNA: TGTGCCAGCAGCGTAGGGGGCGGATCAAGGGGCTACACCTTC. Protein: CASSVGGGSRGYTF.

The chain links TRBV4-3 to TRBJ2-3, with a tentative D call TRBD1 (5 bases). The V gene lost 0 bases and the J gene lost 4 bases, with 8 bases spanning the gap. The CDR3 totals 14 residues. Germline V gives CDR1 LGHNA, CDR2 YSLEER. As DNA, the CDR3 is TGCGCCAGCAGCCAAGACAGGGCCGCAGATACGCAGTATTTT. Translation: CASSQDRAADTQYF.

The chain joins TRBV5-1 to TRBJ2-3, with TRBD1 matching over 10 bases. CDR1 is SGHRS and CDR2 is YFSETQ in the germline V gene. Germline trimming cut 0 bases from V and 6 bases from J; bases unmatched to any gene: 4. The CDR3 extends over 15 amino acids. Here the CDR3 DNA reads TGCGCCAGCAGCTTGGAGACAGGGGGCCGGGATACGCAGTATTTT. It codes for CASSLETGGRDTQYF.

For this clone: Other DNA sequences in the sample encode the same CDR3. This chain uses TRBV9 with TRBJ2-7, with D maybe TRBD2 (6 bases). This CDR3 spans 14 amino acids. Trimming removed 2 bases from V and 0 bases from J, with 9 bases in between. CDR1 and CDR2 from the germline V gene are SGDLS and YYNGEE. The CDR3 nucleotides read TGTGCCAGCAGCGTTAGCGGAACCTCCTACGAGCAGTACTTC. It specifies CASSVSGTSYEQYF.

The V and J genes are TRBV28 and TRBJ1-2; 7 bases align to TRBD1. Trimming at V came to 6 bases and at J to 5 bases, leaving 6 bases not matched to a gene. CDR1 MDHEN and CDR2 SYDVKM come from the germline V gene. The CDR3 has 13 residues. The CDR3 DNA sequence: TGTGCCAGCAGGTCTACAGGGGTTTATGGCTACACCTTC. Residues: CASRSTGVYGYTF.

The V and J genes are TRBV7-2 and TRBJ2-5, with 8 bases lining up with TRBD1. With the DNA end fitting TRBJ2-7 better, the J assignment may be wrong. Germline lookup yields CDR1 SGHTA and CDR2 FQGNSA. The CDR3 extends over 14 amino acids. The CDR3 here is CASSLARTGIEQYF. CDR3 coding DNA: TGTGCCAGCAGCTTAGCTCGGACAGGGATCGAGCAGTACTTC.

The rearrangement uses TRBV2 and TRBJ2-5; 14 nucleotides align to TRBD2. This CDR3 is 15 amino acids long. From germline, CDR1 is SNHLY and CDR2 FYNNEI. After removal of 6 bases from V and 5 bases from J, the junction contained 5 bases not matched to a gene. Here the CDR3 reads CASRGTSGSGETQYF. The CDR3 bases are TGTGCCAGCAGGGGGACTAGCGGGAGCGGGGAGACCCAGTACTTC.

Here the CDR3 reads CASNYSPGEQYF. DNA of the CDR3: TGTGCCAGCAACTACTCCCCCGGCGAGCAGTACTTC. The J gene is TRBJ2-7, the V gene TRBV2, with D unresolved. Germline values: CDR1 SNHLY, CDR2 FYNNEI. Trimming left V 7 bases short and J 6 bases short, with 13 bases between. CDR3 length equals 12 residues.

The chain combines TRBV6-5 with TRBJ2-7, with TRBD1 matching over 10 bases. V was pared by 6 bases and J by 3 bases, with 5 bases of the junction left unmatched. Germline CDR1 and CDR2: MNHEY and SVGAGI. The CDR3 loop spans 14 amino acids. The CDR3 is CASRVGTGDYEQYF. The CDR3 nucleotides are TGTGCCAGCAGGGTAGGGACAGGGGACTACGAGCAGTACTTC.